This passage covers 29 T cell receptor beta chains from one sample sequenced in a study of cytomegalovirus exposure and HLA in healthy donors. With 60 Vbeta and 13 Jbeta primers, the PCR was carried out. This table comes from immunoSEQ multiplex PCR, and its TCRdb copy is limited to in-frame clones, with some not included. Among some 190,000 clones listed, 65% to 85% were seen once. Sequences were obtained from PBMCs. All receptors come from a boy aged 2 to 10 in good health and CMV-seronegative.

The chain joins TRBV29-1 to TRBJ2-7, with 7 bases identical to TRBD2. This CDR3 region has 12 residues. Germline-derived CDR1 and CDR2 are SQVTM and ANQGSEA. The junction had 3 bases not matched to a gene; V was cut back by 4 bases and J by 3 bases. CDR3 region: CSVGAGVYEQYF. CDR3 in DNA: TGCAGCGTTGGGGCGGGAGTCTACGAGCAGTACTTC.

V is TRBV19 and J is TRBJ1-5; D gene ambiguous. This CDR3 has 13 amino acids. Trimming left V 5 bases short and J 3 bases short, with 8 bases between. The germline V gene encodes CDR1 LNHDA and CDR2 SQIVND (reference sequence). CDR3 coding DNA: TGTGCCAGTAGTCAAAGCGCCAATCAGCCCCAGCATTTT. The encoded protein is CASSQSANQPQHF.

This clone has only one observation. This chain uses TRBV5-5 with TRBJ1-1; D gene ambiguous. V gave up 4 bases and J gave up 0 bases, with 10 bases separating them. The CDR3 consists of 14 residues. Germline assignment: CDR1 SGHKS and CDR2 YYEKEE (reference sequence). Here the CDR3 reads CASSHLDLNTEAFF. CDR3 nucleotide sequence: TGTGCCAGCAGCCACCTCGACTTGAACACTGAAGCTTTCTTT.

For this clone: This specimen includes other DNA sequences encoding the same CDR3. The gene calls are TRBV29-1 and TRBJ1-1; D not certain. CDR3 size: 11 residues. V was shortened by 5 bases and J by 2 bases, with 6 bases between the two germline ends. Germline V gives CDR1 SQVTM, CDR2 ANQGSEA. DNA of the CDR3: TGCAGCGTTACTCGAAACACTGAAGCTTTCTTT. Its translation is CSVTRNTEAFF.

This chain connects TRBV5-4 to TRBJ1-3; D is possibly TRBD1 (5 bases). The ends were cut back, 7 bases at V and 2 bases at J, with 13 bases in the middle. The CDR3 is made up of 14 amino acids. Per germline, CDR1 SGHNT and CDR2 YYREEE (reference sequence). The CDR3 sequence is CASGWGGAGNTIYF. As DNA, the CDR3 is TGTGCCAGCGGCTGGGGAGGGGCTGGAAACACCATATATTTT. Combining the CDR3 with reference TRBV5-4 and TRBJ1-3 gives the whole variable domain ETGVTQSPTHLIKTRGQQVTLRCSSQSGHNTVSWYQQALGQGPQFIFQYYREEENGRGNFPPRFSGLQFPNYSSELNVNALELDDSALYLCASGWGGAGNTIYFGEGSWLTVV.

This rearrangement joins TRBV30 to TRBJ1-1; TRBD1 matches at 7 bases. CDR1 and CDR2 (germline): GTSNPN, SVGIG (reference sequence). The CDR3 has 15 amino acids. V lost 2 bases to trimming and J lost 11 bases; unmatched junction nucleotides: 17. CDR3 region: CAWSIPPGQRKQAFF. CDR3 nucleotides: TGTGCCTGGAGTATACCACCGGGACAGAGAAAACAGGCTTTCTTT.

The sample holds one count of this clone. This chain links TRBV9 with TRBJ1-4; TRBD1 aligns across 7 bases. CDR1 and CDR2 (germline): SGDLS, YYNGEE. CDR3 length equals 15 residues. Unmatched junction bases numbered 5, after V lost 6 bases and J lost 0 bases. Here the CDR3 reads CASTSTGATNEKLFF. CDR3 bases: TGTGCCAGCACTTCAACAGGGGCAACTAATGAAAAACTGTTTTTT.

The gene calls are TRBV9 and TRBJ1-2; D gene ambiguous. V lost 3 bases, J lost 4 bases, and 4 bases lay in between. Germline V gene data show CDR1 as SGDLS and CDR2 as YYNGEE. The CDR3 is made up of 11 amino acids. CDR3 sequence: CASSDSYGYTF. The CDR3 DNA reads TGTGCCAGCAGCGACAGCTATGGCTACACCTTC.

J is TRBJ1-2 and V is TRBV15, with TRBD1 as a possible D gene (6 bases). The CDR3 spans 15 residues. With 6 bases removed from V and 1 base from J, the gap between germline ends came to 15 bases. Per the germline V gene, CDR1 is LNHNV and CDR2 is YYDKDF (reference sequence). In DNA form, the CDR3 reads TGTGCCACCAGTGGACGGGGGGGCCGTAACTATGGCTACACCTTC. The encoded protein is CATSGRGGRNYGYTF.

V is TRBV27 and J is TRBJ1-1; the match to TRBD1 covers 8 bases. Germline values: CDR1 MNHEY, CDR2 SMNVEV (reference sequence). J gave up 2 bases and V 5 bases, and 7 bases lay outside the gene matches. The CDR3 has 15 amino acids. Written as DNA, the CDR3 is TGTGCCAGCAGTACCGACAGGGGAGGTAACACTGAAGCTTTCTTT. It encodes CASSTDRGGNTEAFF.

The genes are TRBV4-1 and TRBJ1-1, with 9 bases identical to TRBD1. This CDR3 is built from 15 residues. The germline CDR1 and CDR2 sequences are MGHRA and YSYEKL. V lost 3 bases to trimming and J lost 4 bases; unmatched junction nucleotides: 6. The CDR3 nucleotides are TGCGCCAGCAGCCACCGGGACAGGGAGGGCACTGAAGCTTTCTTT. This translates into CASSHRDREGTEAFF.

The chain combines TRBV30 with TRBJ2-5; D possibly corresponds to TRBD1 (6 bases). The V gene's germline CDR1 is GTSNPN and CDR2 SVGIG (reference sequence). The CDR3 totals 14 residues. V was clipped by 1 base and J by 5 bases, with 14 bases between them. The DNA for the CDR3 is TGTGCCTGGAGTGGACAGGCCCGTAGTGAGACCCAGTACTTC. It yields the protein CAWSGQARSETQYF.

The rearrangement uses TRBV28 and TRBJ2-7; possibly TRBD1 for D (5 bases). The V end lost 3 bases, the J end lost 4 bases, and 13 bases lay between the germline ends. Germline V gives CDR1 MDHEN, CDR2 SYDVKM. The CDR3 is 14 residues long. The DNA for the CDR3 is TGTGCCAGCAGTTTCCCTGGCAGGGAATACGAGCAGTACGTC. This codes for CASSFPGREYEQYV.

The chain has TRBV7-3 and TRBJ1-1, with unresolved D. CDR1 is SGHTA, CDR2 FQGTGA, per germline. The CDR3 is 15 amino acids. V was clipped by 0 bases and J by 1 base, with 9 bases between them. The CDR3, as DNA: TGTGCCAGCAGCTTAACCCCCTTAAAGAACACTGAAGCTTTCTTT. As protein: CASSLTPLKNTEAFF.

The chain has TRBV28 and TRBJ1-1; D not certain. The germline V gene has CDR1 MDHEN and CDR2 SYDVKM. The CDR3 contains 13 residues. Trimming shortened V by 2 bases and J by 2 bases, and 6 bases separated the two germline ends. The CDR3 loop is CASSLDFNTEAFF. The CDR3 bases are TGTGCCAGCAGTTTAGACTTCAACACTGAAGCTTTCTTT.

This chain uses TRBV30 with TRBJ1-6; tentatively, D is TRBD1 (6 bases). Germline V CDR1 and CDR2: GTSNPN, SVGIG (reference sequence). The V end lost 6 bases, the J end lost 4 bases, and 22 bases lay between the germline ends. The CDR3 length is 17 residues. The CDR3 spells CACTSRTRGGYNSPLHF. DNA of the CDR3: TGTGCCTGCACTAGTCGGACACGAGGGGGTTATAATTCACCCCTCCACTTT.

The V and J genes are TRBV9 and TRBJ1-2; 7 nucleotides align to TRBD1. The CDR3 contains 14 residues. Germline V gene sequence: CDR1 SGDLS, CDR2 YYNGEE. The V gene end was trimmed by 4 bases and the J gene end by 4 bases; junction bases not matched to a gene: 7. CDR3 sequence (DNA): TGTGCCAGCAGCTTAGGGACAGAAGGCTATGGCTACACCTTC. It yields the protein CASSLGTEGYGYTF. Full variable domain (rest looked up from reference TRBV9 and TRBJ1-2): DSGVTQTPKHLITATGQRVTLRCSPRSGDLSVYWYQQSLDQGLQFLIQYYNGEERAKGNILERFSAQQFPDLHSELNLSSLELGDSALYFCASSLGTEGYGYTFGSGTRLTVV.

The CDR3 spells CASSYGTGLTGYTF. In DNA form, the CDR3 reads TGTGCCAGCAGCTACGGGACAGGTTTGACCGGCTACACCTTC. This chain uses TRBV2 with TRBJ1-2, with 8 bases lining up with TRBD1. This CDR3 has 14 amino acids. Per germline, CDR1 SNHLY and CDR2 FYNNEI. With 6 bases clipped from V and 8 bases from J, the junction kept 11 bases outside the gene matches. Drawing the rest from reference TRBV2 and TRBJ1-2, the complete variable domain is EPEVTQTPSHQVTQMGQEVILRCVPISNHLYFYWYRQILGQKVEFLVSFYNNEISEKSEIFDDQFSVERPDGSNFTLKIRSTKLEDSAMYFCASSYGTGLTGYTFGSGTRLTVV.

The rearrangement joins TRBV7-8 to TRBJ2-2; 10 bases are a match to TRBD2. CDR3 length: 15 amino acids. CDR1 SGHVS and CDR2 FQNEAQ come from the germline V gene. J was trimmed by 7 bases and V by 8 bases; bases with no gene match: 10. CDR3 residues: CASQSGRARDGELFF. In nucleotides, the CDR3 is TGTGCCAGCCAGAGCGGGAGGGCAAGGGACGGGGAGCTGTTTTTT. The full variable domain, completed using reference TRBV7-8 and TRBJ2-2, is GAGVSQSPRYKVAKRGQDVALRCDPISGHVSLFWYQQALGQGPEFLTYFQNEAQLDKSGLPSDRFFAERPEGSVSTLKIQRTQQEDSAVYLCASQSGRARDGELFFGEGSRLTVL.

The gene calls are TRBV19 and TRBJ2-5, with a possible D match to TRBD1 (7 bases). Trimming left V 7 bases short and J 5 bases short, with 14 bases between. Germline CDR1 LNHDA, CDR2 SQIVND (reference sequence). This CDR3 spans 13 amino acids. This CDR3 is CASNPTGRETQYF. The CDR3 nucleotides read TGTGCCAGTAACCCGACAGGGAGGGAGACCCAGTACTTC.

The genes are TRBV5-6 and TRBJ2-1; D perhaps matches TRBD1 (5 bases). Per the germline V gene, CDR1 is SGHDT and CDR2 is YYEEEE. CDR3 length: 15 amino acids. Trimming removed 2 bases at V and 1 base at J, with 10 bases between. This CDR3 is CASSFVQGSYNEQFF. In DNA form, the CDR3 reads TGTGCCAGCAGCTTCGTCCAGGGTTCCTACAATGAGCAGTTCTTC. The whole variable domain, remainder taken from reference TRBV5-6 and TRBJ2-1, is DAGVTQSPTHLIKTRGQQVTLRCSPKSGHDTVSWYQQALGQGPQFIFQYYEEEERQRGNFPDRFSGHQFPNYSSELNVNALLLGDSALYLCASSFVQGSYNEQFFGPGTRLTVL.

The V gene is TRBV4-2, the J gene TRBJ2-4; possible D gene TRBD2, 6 bases. V lost 0 bases to trimming and J lost 10 bases, with 10 bases between them. Germline loops: CDR1 LGHNA, CDR2 YNFKEQ. The CDR3 is 13 residues long. The chain's CDR3 is CASSQDTGGIQYF. In nucleotides, the CDR3 is TGTGCCAGCAGCCAAGATACCGGGGGTATTCAGTACTTC.

The V call is TRBV6-1, the J call TRBJ2-1, with TRBD2 identical over 14 bases. V dropped 6 bases and J dropped 14; count of bases not matched to a gene: 12. The CDR3 runs to 15 residues. CDR1 is MNHNS, CDR2 SASEGT, per germline. DNA of the CDR3: TGTGCCAGCAGCGCGACCGGGACTAGCGGGAGTTTGGAGTTCTTC. It is translated as CASSATGTSGSLEFF.

The V gene is TRBV20-1, the J gene TRBJ1-1, with D perhaps matching TRBD1 (6 bases). The germline gives CDR1 DFQATT, CDR2 SNEGSKA (reference sequence). V lost 6 bases to trimming and J lost 11 bases, with 16 bases between them. The CDR3 has 11 residues. Here the CDR3 DNA reads TGCAGTGCCGGGGGGGCCGGGTACGCTTTCTTT. This codes for CSAGGAGYAFF.

The chain uses TRBV6-5 and TRBJ1-1; 7 nucleotides agree with TRBD1. Germline V gene lookup returns CDR1 MNHEY and CDR2 SVGAGI. The CDR3 runs 15 residues. Trimming took 4 bases from V and 6 from J; bases not matched to a gene: 11. The CDR3 loop reads CASSSKTGLGAEAFF. The CDR3 coding sequence is TGTGCCAGCAGTTCCAAGACAGGGTTGGGCGCTGAAGCTTTCTTT.

The chain combines TRBV10-3 with TRBJ2-5; TRBD1 matches at 8 bases. After removal of 5 bases from V and 5 bases from J, the junction contained 4 bases not matched to a gene. The CDR3 is 13 amino acids. Germline CDR1 and CDR2: ENHRY and SYGVKD. The CDR3 loop is CAISSGQAETQYF. The CDR3 DNA reads TGTGCCATCAGTTCGGGACAGGCGGAGACCCAGTACTTC.

The gene calls are TRBV2 and TRBJ2-1; 9 positions match TRBD1. The germline gives CDR1 SNHLY, CDR2 FYNNEI. With V trimmed by 6 bases and J by 3 bases, 12 bases remained unmatched. The CDR3 consists of 17 residues. Here the CDR3 DNA reads TGTGCCAGCAGGGACCCGTTCACAGGGGGCGACTACAATGAGCAGTTCTTC. Amino acids: CASRDPFTGGDYNEQFF. Looking up the rest from reference TRBV2 and TRBJ2-1 gives the full variable domain: EPEVTQTPSHQVTQMGQEVILRCVPISNHLYFYWYRQILGQKVEFLVSFYNNEISEKSEIFDDQFSVERPDGSNFTLKIRSTKLEDSAMYFCASRDPFTGGDYNEQFFGPGTRLTVL.

The J gene is TRBJ2-7, the V gene TRBV14; TRBD1 agrees at 8 bases. The CDR3 length is 14 residues. With V trimmed by 1 base and J by 6 bases, 5 bases remained unmatched. In germline, CDR1 is SGHDN, CDR2 FVKESK. The CDR3 here is CASSQVSGGGEQYV. The DNA for the CDR3 is TGTGCCAGCAGCCAAGTGTCAGGGGGCGGCGAGCAGTACGTC.

The V gene is TRBV7-6, the J gene TRBJ2-3; 12 nucleotides align to TRBD2. Looked up from germline, CDR1 is SGHVS and CDR2 is FNYEAQ. The CDR3 spans 15 residues. V lost 4 bases and J lost 14; bases outside the gene matches: 13. The CDR3 sequence: CASSSRGTSGPPPYF. CDR3 nucleotides: TGTGCCAGCAGCTCCCGGGGGACTAGCGGGCCCCCCCCGTATTTT.